These 15 T cell receptor beta chains originate from one sample sequenced in a study of cytomegalovirus exposure and HLA in healthy donors. The repertoire was sequenced with immunoSEQ multiplex PCR; TCRdb's copy has only in-frame clones and lacks some. The sample consists of approximately 150,000 clones, approximately 84% of them appearing once. Sample: PBMCs. The source of these receptors is a young man in good health and CMV-seropositive.

The chain has TRBV7-2 and TRBJ2-1, with D possibly being TRBD1 (5 bases). The CDR3 has 15 amino acids. V lost 0 bases, J lost 3 bases, and 9 bases lay in between. Germline lookup yields CDR1 SGHTA and CDR2 FQGNSA. CDR3 coding DNA: TGTGCCAGCAGCTTAGCCCAGGGTAACTACAATGAGCAGTTCTTC. It encodes CASSLAQGNYNEQFF.

V and J are TRBV5-4 and TRBJ2-1; 8 nucleotides agree with TRBD1. The ends lost 2 bases at V and 9 bases at J; junction bases unmatched: 1. Germline CDR1 is SGHNT and CDR2 is YYREEE (reference sequence). CDR3 length equals 12 residues. Here the CDR3 DNA reads TGTGCCAGCAGCTTAGACAGGGGTGAGCAGTTCTTC. As protein: CASSLDRGEQFF. Combining the CDR3 with reference TRBV5-4 and TRBJ2-1 gives the whole variable domain ETGVTQSPTHLIKTRGQQVTLRCSSQSGHNTVSWYQQALGQGPQFIFQYYREEENGRGNFPPRFSGLQFPNYSSELNVNALELDDSALYLCASSLDRGEQFFGPGTRLTVL.

J is TRBJ2-5 and V is TRBV23-1; 8 bases are shared with TRBD1. TRBV23-1 falls under the ORF class, with uncertain function. The CDR3 is 14 residues long. The V segment lost 4 bases and the J segment 6 bases; nucleotides outside the gene matches: 7. The CDR3 region has the DNA TGCGCCAGCAGTCTCCATGGGGACAGGAAGACCCAGTACTTC. Translating it yields CASSLHGDRKTQYF.

The DNA of the CDR3 is TGTGCCAGCAGCTTAGCGGCAGGGAACTCCTACGAGCAGTACTTC. It yields the protein CASSLAAGNSYEQYF. The V call is TRBV7-6, the J call TRBJ2-7, with D perhaps matching TRBD1 (5 bases). V was shortened by 0 bases and J by 0 bases, with 9 bases between the two germline ends. The CDR3 covers 15 residues. Germline V gives CDR1 SGHVS, CDR2 FNYEAQ. Filled out from reference TRBV7-6 and TRBJ2-7, the complete variable domain reads GAGVSQSPRYKVTKRGQDVALRCDPISGHVSLYWYRQALGQGPEFLTYFNYEAQQDKSGLPNDRFSAERPEGSISTLTIQRTEQRDSAMYRCASSLAAGNSYEQYFGPGTRLTVT.

This clone has a single count. J is TRBJ2-1 and V is TRBV12-5; 8 positions match TRBD2. CDR1 is LGHNT, CDR2 FRNRAP, per germline. V was clipped by 8 bases and J by 1 base; unmatched bases: 7. This CDR3 spans 15 amino acids. In nucleotides, the CDR3 is TGTGCTAGTCACTTAGCGGGGACTTCCTACAATGAGCAGTTCTTC. Translated, it gives CASHLAGTSYNEQFF.

This clone has just one count. CDR3: CASSPYAEIYGYTF. The CDR3 nucleotides read TGTGCCAGCAGCCCATACGCAGAAATTTATGGCTACACCTTC. The rearrangement uses TRBV14 and TRBJ1-2; no reliable D call. In germline, CDR1 is SGHDN, CDR2 FVKESK. There are 14 residues in the CDR3. Trimming left V 4 bases short and J 5 bases short, with 14 bases between.

The chain combines TRBV4-3 with TRBJ1-2; 11 bases are shared with TRBD1. J was trimmed by 0 bases and V by 3 bases; bases with no gene match: 3. This CDR3 has 16 amino acids. Germline CDR1 is LGHNA and CDR2 is YSLEER. The CDR3 region has the DNA TGCGCCAGCAGCCAGGGACAGGGGGACTCTAACTATGGCTACACCTTC. Translated, it gives CASSQGQGDSNYGYTF.

The chain links TRBV6-5 to TRBJ2-1; maybe TRBD2 (6 bases). This CDR3 spans 15 amino acids. V gave up 6 bases and J gave up 0 bases, with 12 bases separating them. Germline CDR1 is MNHEY and CDR2 is SVGAGI. CDR3 residues: CASRDGGSSYNEQFF. CDR3 DNA: TGTGCCAGCAGGGATGGAGGGAGCTCCTACAATGAGCAGTTCTTC.

The CDR3 bases are TGTGCCAGCAGCCCCCGGGACAGGGGGGACGCCTACGAGCAGTACTTC. Amino acids: CASSPRDRGDAYEQYF. The rearrangement uses TRBV11-2 and TRBJ2-7; TRBD1 agrees at 11 bases. Germline V CDR1 and CDR2: SGHAT, FQNNGV. The CDR3 is 16 amino acids. V trimming: 5 bases; J trimming: 2 bases; junction bases outside the gene matches: 8. Based on the CDR3 plus reference TRBV11-2 and TRBJ2-7, the full variable domain is EAGVAQSPRYKIIEKRQSVAFWCNPISGHATLYWYQQILGQGPKLLIQFQNNGVVDDSQLPKDRFSAERLKGVDSTLKIQPAKLEDSAVYLCASSPRDRGDAYEQYFGPGTRLTVT.

This clone was recorded once. This chain connects TRBV6-5 to TRBJ2-5; D might be TRBD2 (6 bases). The CDR3 is made up of 15 amino acids. Germline CDR1 and CDR2: MNHEY and SVGAGI. V was cut by 5 bases and J by 1 base, with 14 bases left in between. CDR3 loop: CASSAGGASQETQYF. DNA of the CDR3: TGTGCCAGCAGTGCCGGCGGGGCCTCCCAAGAGACCCAGTACTTC.

The count of this clone is one. V and J are TRBV7-8 and TRBJ1-2; 8 bases map to TRBD1. The CDR3 has 16 amino acids. The junction had 9 bases not matched to a gene; V was cut back by 5 bases and J by 1 base. Germline CDR1 is SGHVS and CDR2 is FQNEAQ. CDR3 amino acids: CASSLIQGDLNYGYTF. The CDR3 DNA follows: TGTGCCAGCAGCCTAATACAGGGGGACCTTAACTATGGCTACACCTTC.

The chain is built from TRBV6-1 and TRBJ2-7; 8 bases match TRBD1. The V gene end was trimmed by 6 bases and the J gene end by 0 bases; junction bases not matched to a gene: 4. The V gene's germline CDR1 is MNHNS and CDR2 SASEGT. This CDR3 contains 14 residues. CDR3: CASRWTGSSYEQYF. The DNA of the CDR3 is TGTGCCAGCAGGTGGACAGGGAGCTCCTACGAGCAGTACTTC.

The chain is built from TRBV5-4 and TRBJ2-2; tentative D call: TRBD1 (6 bases). This CDR3 spans 16 amino acids. V gave up 2 bases and J gave up 2 bases, with 13 bases separating them. The germline gives CDR1 SGHNT, CDR2 YYREEE (reference sequence). CDR3 sequence (DNA): TGTGCCAGCAGCTTTACAACAGGGTATAACACCGGGGAGCTGTTTTTT. Translated, it gives CASSFTTGYNTGELFF.

The chain combines TRBV19 with TRBJ2-3; 9 bases align to TRBD2. Germline CDR1 reads LNHDA; CDR2 reads SQIVND (reference sequence). The junction had 9 bases not matched to a gene; V was cut back by 5 bases and J by 3 bases. The CDR3 has 16 residues. CDR3 protein: CASSPQREEGTDTQYF. The CDR3 DNA sequence: TGTGCCAGTAGTCCCCAGCGGGAGGAAGGGACAGATACGCAGTATTTT.

This chain connects TRBV7-2 to TRBJ2-5; TRBD2 matches 11 bases. After removal of 5 bases from V and 5 bases from J, the junction contained 10 bases not matched to a gene. The germline V gene has CDR1 SGHTA and CDR2 FQGNSA. This CDR3 contains 16 residues. The CDR3 DNA reads as TGTGCCAGCAGCCGGGGGGCTAGCGGGAGGAGGGAGACCCAGTACTTC. This encodes CASSRGASGRRETQYF.